These T cell receptor beta chains were read from a single sample in a study of shared clonotypes between healthy human individuals. Method: immunoSEQ multiplex PCR; TCRdb's copy keeps in-frame clones and lacks some. The sample includes around 720,000 clones, 55% to 85% of them seen just once. Source material: memory CD4+ T cells sorted from blood. The source is a woman aged 25 to 39 in good health. Each CDR3 is given with its conserved first and last residue. The order of the fields is V gene, CDR3 protein.

TRBV19,CASSIIGGVPNTGELFF
TRBV5-1,CASSRRGSSGTDTQYF
TRBV19,CASSINRNQPQHF
TRBV6-5,CASRSYRNTDTQYF
TRBV10-1,CASSSGRNTEAFF
TRBV30,CAWSGTGGVPSF
TRBV7-8,CASSVSGIGVEQYF
TRBV18,CASSPQGSGNQPQHF
TRBV11-2,CASSLGRESGELFF
TRBV10-1,CASSESVGDRVRYF
TRBV6-6,CASSSQWTSGNEQFF
TRBV6-1,CASVGTGRTDTQYF
TRBV27,CATQGKAGGFNEQFF
TRBV19,CASSINGVEGNEQFF
TRBV28,CASSSTGGSNTGELFF
TRBV4-1,CASSQDPGTWVNTEAFF
TRBV6-1,CAVTLSGRLGETQYF
TRBV19,CASSFAGAGNTIYF
TRBV28,CASSLYLTAYEQYF
TRBV10-3,CATRQGGNTGELFF
TRBV30,CAWSVREGLAGDSYEQYF
TRBV19,CASSKPGVWDEQYF
TRBV7-6,CASSPQGGSYEQYF
TRBV5-6,CASSRQPADTQYF
TRBV28,CATQRGTRGQYF
TRBV2,CASSENGTPSEKLFF
TRBV28,CASSFDFERGVKETQYF
TRBV11-2,CASSSQDYGYTF
TRBV25-1,CASSVTRTDTQYF
TRBV11-2,CASRNTYTGELFF
TRBV10-3,CAISYRGGETQYF
TRBV28,CASISSGTSSYEQYF
TRBV28,CASRQALRGRHEAFF
TRBV27,CASSFVGGGGNTIYF
TRBV21-1,CASRAGYNEQFF
TRBV6-5,CASSYFSLAWGSPLHF
TRBV6-1,CASSLGTGVGEQFF
TRBV18,CASSPQGTGGNQPQHF
TRBV5-1,CASSSGTASYNEQFF
TRBV5-1,CASSMGGGGYEQYF
TRBV7-6,CASSLEATSGTNEQYF
TRBV5-1,CASSLPGQGSKTQYF
TRBV7-8,CASSPGRTGVLETQYF
TRBV2,CASTRQGANYEQYF
TRBV11-3,CASSRTDDNEQFF
TRBV5-1,CASSSGPAGGTGELFF
TRBV10-2,CASSDTSTDTQYF
TRBV4-1,CASSQAEGGTQYF
TRBV9,CASSVEGTGSGANVLTF
TRBV28,CASSGPPGTRSPHEQFF
TRBV11-2,CASNKGQFYEQYF
TRBV5-1,CASSFRPGQGDEKLFF
TRBV5-5,CASSLAGLEYNEQFF
TRBV25-1,CASSPGGSGNTIYF
TRBV7-9,CASSPGQHNTGELFF
TRBV5-1,CASSQVGGRGTEAFF
TRBV2,CASSRDRSSGANVLTF
TRBV15,CATSRDPTEAYEQYF
TRBV19,CASSRGGEGFNEQFF
TRBV14,CASSPRTGGIADTQYF